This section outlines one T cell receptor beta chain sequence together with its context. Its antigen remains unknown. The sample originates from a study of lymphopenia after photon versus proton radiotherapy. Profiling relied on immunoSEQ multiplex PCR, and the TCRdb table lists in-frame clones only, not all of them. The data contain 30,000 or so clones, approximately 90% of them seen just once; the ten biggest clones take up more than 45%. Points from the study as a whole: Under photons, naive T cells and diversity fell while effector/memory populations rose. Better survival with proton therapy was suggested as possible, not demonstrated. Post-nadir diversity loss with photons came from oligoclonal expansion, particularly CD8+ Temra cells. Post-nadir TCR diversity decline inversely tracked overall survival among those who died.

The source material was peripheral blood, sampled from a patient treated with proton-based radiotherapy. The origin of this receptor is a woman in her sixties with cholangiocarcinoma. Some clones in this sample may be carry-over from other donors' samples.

CDR3 nucleotides: TGCGCCAGCAGTCAACACAGTTACAATGAGCAGTTCTTC. Protein sequence: CASSQHSYNEQFF. The V gene is TRBV23-1, the J gene TRBJ2-1; D remains unclear. TRBV23-1 is noted as an ORF with a role that remains uncertain. V gave up 2 bases and J gave up 4 bases, with 6 bases separating them. The CDR3 length is 13 residues.